The present TCR beta chain was sequenced within a study of cytomegalovirus exposure and HLA in healthy donors. Regarding the study as a whole: A further, later analysis showed that HLA-associated TCR beta chains (compared with equally common others) were more clonally expanded. In a later analysis, productive TCRs from donors in an Asian-associated ancestry cluster reportedly carried fewer N-insertions than the cohort mean.

PCR involved 60 Vbeta and 13 Jbeta primers. Sequencing was performed with immunoSEQ multiplex PCR; in TCRdb, only in-frame clones are kept and a portion is missing. The listing contains roughly 77,000 clones. This CDR3 is built from 14 residues. In germline, CDR1 is SNHLY, CDR2 FYNNEI. With 8 bases clipped from V and 2 bases from J, the junction kept 8 bases outside the gene matches. In the case of this clone: Antigen unknown.

Sequencing was performed on PBMCs. The V gene is TRBV2, the J gene TRBJ2-7; TRBD1 matches 8 bases. This clonotype was sampled from a man aged 30 to 45 in good health and CMV-seronegative. This CDR3 reads CASRRDRPAYEQYF. The CDR3 coding sequence is TGTGCCAGCCGCCGGGACAGGCCTGCCTACGAGCAGTACTTC. Full variable domain (outside the CDR3, taken from reference TRBV2 and TRBJ2-7): EPEVTQTPSHQVTQMGQEVILRCVPISNHLYFYWYRQILGQKVEFLVSFYNNEISEKSEIFDDQFSVERPDGSNFTLKIRSTKLEDSAMYFCASRRDRPAYEQYFGPGTRLTVT.